The 19 T cell receptor beta chains listed next were all sequenced from one sample in a study of T cells after yellow fever vaccination (dated by TCRdb to about 2019). The meaning of the sample's treatment or condition label: live attenuated yellow fever vaccine strain. The library was generated by 5' RACE. The instrument was an Illumina NovaSeq 6000. The public sequencing data were trimmed at Q25 with fastp and processed into clonotypes with MiXCR by TCRdb, which kept only in-frame beta chains. Rows with one shared CDR3 protein collapse into an entry with the most common genes and DNA. The sample table shows around 300,000 distinct CDR3 sequences, and approximately 4% are seen once. The ten largest clones take up just under 25% of the sample. Sample: PBMCs, taken 5 days after the yellow fever booster vaccination. Every receptor here comes from a man aged 18 to 30 who received the YFV17D yellow fever vaccine.

There are a few counts of this clonotype. This rearrangement joins TRBV29-1 to TRBJ2-2; D is perhaps TRBD1 (6 bases). The V end was cut by 4 bases, the J end by 6 bases, with 24 bases between. Germline-derived CDR1 and CDR2 are SQVTM and ANQGSEA. The CDR3 runs to 17 residues. The CDR3 region has the DNA TGCAGCGTTGTCGCGGCAGGGGACACGCATAAGGCCGGGGAGCTGTTTTTT. It codes for CSVVAAGDTHKAGELFF.

The sample holds many counts of this clonotype. The V call is TRBV6-5, the J call TRBJ2-7; a weak D match, TRBD2 (5 bases). Trimming shortened V by 6 bases and J by 5 bases, and 26 bases separated the two germline ends. This CDR3 contains 17 residues. Germline V lookup: CDR1 MNHEY, CDR2 SVGAGI. The CDR3 region is CASSPNPGPKGGNEQYF. The CDR3 DNA reads TGTGCCAGCAGCCCCAACCCCGGGCCTAAAGGAGGAAACGAGCAGTACTTC.

The chain couples TRBV7-9 to TRBJ2-5, with 7 bases aligning to TRBD2. The CDR3 contains 14 residues. In germline, CDR1 is SEHNR, CDR2 FQNEAQ (reference sequence). Germline trimming cut 5 bases from V and 6 bases from J; bases unmatched to any gene: 9. CDR3 residues: CASSPSGTWQTQYF. CDR3 DNA sequence: TGTGCCAGCAGCCCGAGCGGGACTTGGCAGACCCAGTACTTC.

This clonotype was found a few times. J is TRBJ2-2 and V is TRBV5-1; TRBD1 might be the D (6 bases). Trimming stripped 0 bases from V and 1 base from J, with 13 bases between. This CDR3 region has 17 residues. Germline V gives CDR1 SGHRS, CDR2 YFSETQ. CDR3 sequence reads: CASSLGVGTLNTGELFF. The CDR3 nucleotides are TGCGCCAGCAGCTTGGGAGTAGGGACATTGAACACCGGGGAGCTGTTTTTT. Full variable domain (missing parts from reference TRBV5-1 and TRBJ2-2): KAGVTQTPRYLIKTRGQQVTLSCSPISGHRSVSWYQQTPGQGLQFLFEYFSETQRNKGNFPGRFSGRQFSNSRSEMNVSTLELGDSALYLCASSLGVGTLNTGELFFGEGSRLTVL.

This clonotype was detected a few times. The chain is built from TRBV29-1 and TRBJ2-5, with D perhaps TRBD2 (6 bases). The germline V gene has CDR1 SQVTM and CDR2 ANQGSEA. V was shortened by 8 bases and J by 1 base, with 8 bases between the two germline ends. The CDR3 sequence is 11 residues long. CDR3 loop: CSRGLQETQYF. The CDR3 DNA reads TGCAGCCGGGGACTCCAAGAGACCCAGTACTTC.

This clonotype was detected a few times. This sequence joins TRBV20-1 and TRBJ1-2; 12 bases agree with TRBD1. Germline V gene lookup returns CDR1 DFQATT and CDR2 SNEGSKA (reference sequence). The trim removed 4 bases at V and 4 bases at J, leaving 19 bases unmatched. The CDR3 is 19 amino acids. The CDR3 DNA sequence: TGCAGTGCTATTCCTCCGACTGGGACAGGGGGCGCGCGTAGCTATGGCTACACCTTC. The encoded protein is CSAIPPTGTGGARSYGYTF.

This clonotype was seen repeatedly, ten times or more. This chain uses TRBV4-3 with TRBJ2-5; no reliable D call. The V gene lost 0 bases and the J gene lost 0 bases, with 5 bases spanning the gap. The CDR3 covers 14 residues. Germline V gives CDR1 LGHNA, CDR2 YSLEER. As DNA, the CDR3 is TGCGCCAGCAGCCAAGATACTTACCAAGAGACCCAGTACTTC. This encodes CASSQDTYQETQYF.

This clonotype was seen more than once but under ten times. The chain joins TRBV29-1 to TRBJ1-1; the match to TRBD1 covers 8 bases. The germline V gene has CDR1 SQVTM and CDR2 ANQGSEA. There are 13 residues in the CDR3. Unmatched junction bases numbered 6, after V lost 2 bases and J lost 7 bases. The CDR3 sequence is CSVERGQDFEAFF. CDR3 coding DNA: TGCAGCGTTGAAAGGGGACAGGACTTTGAAGCTTTCTTT.

The V call is TRBV5-1, the J call TRBJ1-1, with no clear D. The V gene lost 4 bases and the J gene lost 2 bases, with 15 bases spanning the gap. The germline V gene has CDR1 SGHRS and CDR2 YFSETQ. The CDR3 covers 15 residues. This CDR3 reads CASSRLPGVNTEAFF. DNA of the CDR3: TGCGCCAGCAGCCGACTCCCAGGAGTTAACACTGAAGCTTTCTTT.

This clonotype was counted many times. CDR3 amino acids: CSVGTSELGDTQYF. CDR3 DNA: TGCAGCGTCGGGACTAGCGAGCTGGGAGATACGCAGTATTTT. The rearrangement joins TRBV29-1 to TRBJ2-3; TRBD2 aligns across 10 bases. CDR1 is SQVTM and CDR2 is ANQGSEA in the germline V gene. The CDR3 extends over 14 amino acids. V gave up 6 bases and J gave up 5 bases; unmatched junction bases: 8.

This clonotype was seen only a few times. The V call is TRBV7-2, the J call TRBJ2-5; 10 bases align to TRBD2. The CDR3 is 16 amino acids. V gave up 4 bases and J gave up 0 bases; unmatched junction bases: 5. In germline, CDR1 is SGHTA, CDR2 FQGNSA. The CDR3 sequence is CASSYKRGGYQETQYF. The CDR3 DNA follows: TGTGCCAGCAGCTATAAGCGGGGGGGGTACCAAGAGACCCAGTACTTC.

The chain employs TRBV5-4 and TRBJ1-1, with unresolved D. Germline CDR1 and CDR2: SGHNT and YYREEE (reference sequence). V shed 4 bases and J shed 6 bases, with 16 bases lying between them. This CDR3 spans 14 amino acids. This chain's CDR3 is CASSPVPMVAEAFF. In nucleotides, the CDR3 is TGTGCCAGCAGCCCGGTCCCTATGGTGGCTGAAGCTTTCTTT.

This chain connects TRBV5-5 to TRBJ1-1, with 7 bases matching TRBD1. V dropped 4 bases and J dropped 4; count of bases not matched to a gene: 10. This CDR3 has 15 amino acids. In germline, CDR1 is SGHKS, CDR2 YYEKEE (reference sequence). The CDR3 DNA reads TGTGCCAGCAGCCTTCGGGACAGCAAGAGCACTGAAGCTTTCTTT. This gives the protein CASSLRDSKSTEAFF.

The chain couples TRBV30 to TRBJ2-2, with unresolved D. CDR1 GTSNPN and CDR2 SVGIG come from the germline V gene (reference sequence). This CDR3 has 12 amino acids. V was pared by 2 bases and J by 4 bases, with 5 bases between. The CDR3 is CAWSPGTGELFF. CDR3 nucleotide sequence: TGTGCCTGGAGTCCAGGCACCGGGGAGCTGTTTTTT.

This clonotype was seen repeatedly, ten times or more. This chain joins TRBV6-5 and TRBJ1-6; possibly TRBD1 for D (6 bases). Germline V gene data show CDR1 as MNHEY and CDR2 as SVGAGI. This CDR3 region has 16 residues. With 0 bases removed from V and 7 bases from J, the gap between germline ends came to 13 bases. CDR3 loop: CASSYSTGGGNSPLHF. CDR3 sequence (DNA): TGTGCCAGCAGTTACTCGACCGGGGGCGGGAATTCACCCCTCCACTTT.

The table lists this clonotype with a few counts. For the CDR3, the DNA is TGTGCCAGCAGCTCTAGAGGTGCGGGGGATTTTGTGCAGTTCTTC. It specifies CASSSRGAGDFVQFF. V usage is TRBV7-2 and J usage is TRBJ2-1, with 7 bases aligning to TRBD2. Germline CDR1 SGHTA, CDR2 FQGNSA. The CDR3 has 15 amino acids. The junction had 15 bases not matched to a gene; V was cut back by 4 bases and J by 12 bases.

This clonotype was found many times. The genes are TRBV12-3 or TRBV12-4 and TRBJ2-1; 8 nucleotides align to TRBD2. V lost 0 bases to trimming and J lost 6 bases; unmatched junction nucleotides: 7. This CDR3 region has 16 residues. CDR3 in amino acids: CASSLATGLAGNEQFF. In nucleotides, the CDR3 is TGTGCCAGCAGTTTAGCTACAGGACTAGCAGGCAATGAGCAGTTCTTC.

This clonotype was observed at least ten times. The V and J genes are TRBV7-6 and TRBJ1-6; the match to TRBD1 covers 7 bases. This CDR3 comprises 14 residues. Germline loops: CDR1 SGHVS, CDR2 FNYEAQ. Unmatched junction bases numbered 5, after V lost 6 bases and J lost 6 bases. Here the CDR3 reads CASRSTGSNSPLHF. CDR3 in DNA: TGTGCCAGCAGGTCGACAGGGTCTAATTCACCCCTCCACTTT.

This clonotype was seen ten or more times. This chain joins TRBV5-1 and TRBJ2-3; D is ambiguous. In germline, CDR1 is SGHRS, CDR2 YFSETQ. V shed 4 bases and J shed 0 bases, with 12 bases lying between them. The CDR3 spans 15 residues. The CDR3 spells CASSPMVASTDTQYF. The CDR3, as DNA: TGCGCCAGCAGCCCTATGGTTGCTAGCACAGATACGCAGTATTTT.